Each of the 2 T cell receptor beta chains below was sequenced from the same sample in a study of metastatic and nonmetastatic thyroid tumors. With MiXCR, TCRdb called clones anew from the PCR reads. The repertoire holds roughly 50,000 clones, with around 20% as singletons. Thyroid surgery was performed in patients who had received no treatment beforehand. Sequencing was done on a sample of blood. These receptors were taken from a male donor with papillary thyroid cancer or a benign thyroid nodule (not recorded which). Some clones in this sample may be carry-over from other donors' samples.

The chain combines TRBV6-1 with TRBJ2-2; the D is unclear. The CDR3 has 14 amino acids. The germline CDR1 and CDR2 sequences are MNHNS and SASEGT. V was pared by 8 bases and J by 0 bases, with 10 bases between. The CDR3 reads CASVQEANTGELFF. The CDR3 DNA follows: TGTGCCAGCGTTCAGGAAGCGAACACCGGGGAGCTGTTTTTT.

The sample holds many counts of this clone. The gene calls are TRBV30 and TRBJ2-7; D remains unclear. V lost 0 bases to trimming and J lost 0 bases, with 6 bases between them. The germline gives CDR1 GTSNPN, CDR2 SVGIG (reference sequence). The CDR3 is 13 amino acids. The DNA of the CDR3 is TGTGCCTGGAGTGTCAGTATCTCCTACGAGCAGTACTTC. This codes for CAWSVSISYEQYF. The whole variable domain, remainder taken from reference TRBV30 and TRBJ2-7, is SQTIHQWPATLVQPVGSPLSLECTVEGTSNPNLYWYRQAAGRGLQLLFYSVGIGQISSEVPQNLSASRPQDRQFILSSKKLLLSDSGFYLCAWSVSISYEQYFGPGTRLTVT.